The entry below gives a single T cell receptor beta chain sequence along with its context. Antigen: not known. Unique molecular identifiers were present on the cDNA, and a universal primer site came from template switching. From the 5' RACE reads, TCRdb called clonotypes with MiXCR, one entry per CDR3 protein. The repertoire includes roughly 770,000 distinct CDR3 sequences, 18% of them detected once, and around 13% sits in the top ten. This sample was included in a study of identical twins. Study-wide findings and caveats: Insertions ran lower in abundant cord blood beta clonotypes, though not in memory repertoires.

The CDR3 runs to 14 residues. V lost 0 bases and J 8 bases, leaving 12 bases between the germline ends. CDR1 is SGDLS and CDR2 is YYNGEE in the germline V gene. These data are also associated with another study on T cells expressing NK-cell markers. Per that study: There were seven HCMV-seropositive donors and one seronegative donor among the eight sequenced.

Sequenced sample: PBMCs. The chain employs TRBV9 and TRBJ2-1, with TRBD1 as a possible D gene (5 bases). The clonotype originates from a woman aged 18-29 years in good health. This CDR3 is CASSVVPGAHEQFF. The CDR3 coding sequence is TGTGCCAGCAGCGTAGTCCCTGGGGCCCATGAGCAGTTCTTC.